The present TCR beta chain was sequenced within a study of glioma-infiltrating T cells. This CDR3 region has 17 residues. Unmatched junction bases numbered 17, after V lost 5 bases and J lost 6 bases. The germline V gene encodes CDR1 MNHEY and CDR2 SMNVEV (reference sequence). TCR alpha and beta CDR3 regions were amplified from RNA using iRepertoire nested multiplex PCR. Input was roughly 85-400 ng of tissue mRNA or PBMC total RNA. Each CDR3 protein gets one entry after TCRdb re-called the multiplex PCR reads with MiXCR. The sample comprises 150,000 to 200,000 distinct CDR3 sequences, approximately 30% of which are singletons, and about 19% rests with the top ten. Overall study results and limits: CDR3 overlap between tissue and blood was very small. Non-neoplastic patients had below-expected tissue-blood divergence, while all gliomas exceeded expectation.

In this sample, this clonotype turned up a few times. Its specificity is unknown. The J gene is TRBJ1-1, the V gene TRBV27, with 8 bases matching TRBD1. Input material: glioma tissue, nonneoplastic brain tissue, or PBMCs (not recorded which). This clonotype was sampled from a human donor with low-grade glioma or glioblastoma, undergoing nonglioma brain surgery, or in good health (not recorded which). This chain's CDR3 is CASSRSDRAGIVAEAFF. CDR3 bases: TGTGCCAGCAGTAGATCGGACAGGGCAGGCATCGTCGCTGAAGCTTTCTTT.